Following are 27 T cell receptor beta chains from one sample sequenced in a study of cytomegalovirus exposure and HLA in healthy donors. The PCR made use of 60 Vbeta and 13 Jbeta primers. TCRdb keeps only in-frame clones here, not all; method: immunoSEQ multiplex PCR. This sample carries roughly 120,000 clones, roughly 83% of them seen once, and the ten largest clones take around 4.5%. Sequenced sample: PBMCs. All receptors come from a man aged 25-45 years in good health and CMV-seropositive.

V gene TRBV9 combines with J gene TRBJ2-3; D is possibly TRBD2 (6 bases). Germline CDR1 reads SGDLS; CDR2 reads YYNGEE. This CDR3 has 14 residues. V lost 3 bases and J 2 bases, leaving 10 bases between the germline ends. The CDR3 nucleotides read TGTGCCAGCAGCGAAGCGGGTAACACAGATACGCAGTATTTT. It translates to CASSEAGNTDTQYF.

In its sample, this clone was seen once. The chain joins TRBV7-6 to TRBJ1-2, with D possibly TRBD1 on 6 matching bases. Trimming stripped 6 bases from V and 3 bases from J, with 17 bases between. There are 15 residues in the CDR3. Germline CDR1 is SGHVS and CDR2 is FNYEAQ. The CDR3 loop reads CASSTIRGADYGYTF. The CDR3 nucleotides are TGTGCCAGCAGTACTATACGGGGGGCTGACTATGGCTACACCTTC.

This sequence joins TRBV6-4 and TRBJ2-2; 7 nucleotides line up with TRBD1. The CDR3 covers 14 residues. Trimming at V came to 6 bases and at J to 7 bases, leaving 8 bases not matched to a gene. The V gene's germline CDR1 is MRHNA and CDR2 SNTAGT. The CDR3 DNA reads as TGTGCCAGCAGCCCAGACAGGGCGGGCGGGGAGCTGTTTTTT. Translated, it gives CASSPDRAGGELFF.

The V gene is TRBV30, the J gene TRBJ2-1; perhaps TRBD2 as D (6 bases). CDR1 is GTSNPN, CDR2 SVGIG, per germline (reference sequence). CDR3 length: 16 amino acids. The V and J ends lost 4 bases and 0 bases respectively, with 16 bases between them. Written as DNA, the CDR3 is TGTGCCTGGATCCCCCGGGGAGGTAGCTCCTACAATGAGCAGTTCTTC. Protein sequence: CAWIPRGGSSYNEQFF.

This chain uses TRBV7-6 with TRBJ1-6, with D tentatively TRBD1 (6 bases). In germline, CDR1 is SGHVS, CDR2 FNYEAQ. With 4 bases removed from V and 4 bases from J, the gap between germline ends came to 23 bases. The CDR3 is 19 residues long. CDR3 loop: CASSSRLQGPVSYNSPLHF. The CDR3 DNA reads TGTGCCAGCAGCTCCCGTTTACAGGGCCCCGTATCTTATAATTCACCCCTCCACTTT.

V gene TRBV27 combines with J gene TRBJ2-7, with TRBD1 as a possible D gene (6 bases). The V and J ends lost 3 bases and 0 bases respectively, with 15 bases between them. This CDR3 contains 16 residues. CDR1 and CDR2 (germline): MNHEY, SMNVEV (reference sequence). For the CDR3, the DNA is TGTGCCAGCAGTTTCCTCCGTCAAGGGGGCTCCTACGAGCAGTACTTC. It yields the protein CASSFLRQGGSYEQYF.

V usage is TRBV13 and J usage is TRBJ1-1, with D possibly being TRBD1 (5 bases). The V and J ends lost 7 bases and 6 bases respectively, with 15 bases between them. The CDR3 extends over 13 amino acids. Per germline, CDR1 PRHDT and CDR2 FYEKMQ (reference sequence). The CDR3 protein is CASKSRVTSEAFF. CDR3 nucleotides: TGTGCCAGCAAGTCCAGGGTGACGTCTGAAGCTTTCTTT.

This clone was found a few times. V and J are TRBV9 and TRBJ1-6; 7 nucleotides match TRBD1. Losses at the gene ends were 3 bases for V and 10 bases for J; bases not matched to a gene: 7. There are 14 residues in the CDR3. Looked up from germline, CDR1 is SGDLS and CDR2 is YYNGEE. DNA of the CDR3: TGTGCCAGCAGCGCCGGGACAGTAGGCTCACCCCTCCACTTT. Residues: CASSAGTVGSPLHF.

The chain is built from TRBV4-1 and TRBJ1-1, with D perhaps TRBD1 (5 bases). V gave up 4 bases and J gave up 0 bases, with 15 bases separating them. This CDR3 has 16 residues. Germline V gene data show CDR1 as MGHRA and CDR2 as YSYEKL. The CDR3 DNA reads TGCGCCAGCAGCCTTAGGGGTGGCAACATGAACACTGAAGCTTTCTTT. It specifies CASSLRGGNMNTEAFF.

The rearrangement links TRBV5-1 to TRBJ2-4; D is perhaps TRBD2 (7 bases). The germline V gene encodes CDR1 SGHRS and CDR2 YFSETQ. V was shortened by 0 bases and J by 7 bases, with 14 bases between the two germline ends. CDR3 length: 15 residues. The CDR3 spells CASSLGGGEVNIQYF. DNA for the CDR3: TGCGCCAGCAGCTTGGGCGGGGGCGAGGTGAACATTCAGTACTTC. Based on the CDR3 plus reference TRBV5-1 and TRBJ2-4, the full variable domain is KAGVTQTPRYLIKTRGQQVTLSCSPISGHRSVSWYQQTPGQGLQFLFEYFSETQRNKGNFPGRFSGRQFSNSRSEMNVSTLELGDSALYLCASSLGGGEVNIQYFGAGTRLSVL.

This clone was seen more than once but under ten times. The rearrangement links TRBV29-1 to TRBJ2-5, with 9 bases that match TRBD1. CDR1 is SQVTM and CDR2 is ANQGSEA in the germline V gene. The CDR3 has 12 residues. The V and J ends lost 4 bases and 5 bases, in that order; junction bases with no gene match: 2. DNA for the CDR3: TGCAGCGTTGGTGGACAGGGGGAGACCCAGTACTTC. Its protein product is CSVGGQGETQYF.

The rearrangement links TRBV28 to TRBJ1-2; 9 bases map to TRBD1. Germline V lookup: CDR1 MDHEN, CDR2 SYDVKM. The CDR3 runs 15 residues. Unmatched junction bases numbered 9, after V lost 6 bases and J lost 4 bases. The CDR3 spells CASRLTGQGIYGYTF. CDR3 nucleotide sequence: TGTGCCAGCAGGCTAACGGGACAGGGAATCTATGGCTACACCTTC.

The genes are TRBV5-1 and TRBJ2-6; D is possibly TRBD1 (6 bases). This CDR3 is built from 14 residues. Between the trimmed V and J ends, which lost 2 bases and 9 bases, there was a span of 12 bases. Germline-derived CDR1 and CDR2 are SGHRS and YFSETQ. CDR3 bases: TGCGCCAGCAGCTTCGAACAGGGAGACAACGTCCTGACTTTC. Protein sequence: CASSFEQGDNVLTF.

The rearrangement uses TRBV18 and TRBJ1-1; 7 nucleotides agree with TRBD1. The junction had 4 bases not matched to a gene; V was cut back by 3 bases and J by 0 bases. This CDR3 spans 15 amino acids. Germline-derived CDR1 and CDR2 are KGHSH and LQKENI. CDR3 DNA: TGTGCCAGCTCACCTCAAGGGACAGTGAACACTGAAGCTTTCTTT. Translation gives CASSPQGTVNTEAFF.

The V gene is TRBV19, the J gene TRBJ2-6; D unclear. Trimming removed 7 bases from V and 3 bases from J, with 10 bases in between. The CDR3 contains 14 residues. Looked up from germline, CDR1 is LNHDA and CDR2 is SQIVND (reference sequence). This chain's CDR3 is CASNEGGGANVLTF. The CDR3 coding sequence is TGTGCCAGTAATGAAGGCGGTGGGGCCAACGTCCTGACTTTC.

The count of this clone is one. The chain is built from TRBV27 and TRBJ1-3; D gene ambiguous. The CDR3 runs 16 residues. Trimming removed 1 base at V and 8 bases at J, with 18 bases between. The germline CDR1 and CDR2 sequences are MNHEY and SMNVEV (reference sequence). The CDR3 loop reads CASSLFGPQRGDTIYF. The CDR3 DNA is TGTGCCAGCAGTTTATTTGGTCCCCAGCGCGGGGACACCATATATTTT.

The chain couples TRBV5-4 to TRBJ2-7; tentative D call: TRBD2 (6 bases). Trimming removed 4 bases from V and 0 bases from J, with 20 bases in between. The CDR3 length is 17 residues. From germline, CDR1 is SGHNT and CDR2 YYREEE (reference sequence). The CDR3 region is CASSSAPSARSSYEQYF. CDR3 DNA sequence: TGTGCCAGCAGCAGCGCCCCTAGCGCCAGGAGCTCCTACGAGCAGTACTTC.

On this clone itself: Germline and junction disagree at one end, which may indicate a read error. The J gene is TRBJ2-7, the V gene TRBV6-5; D is ambiguous. The CDR3 is made up of 9 amino acids. CDR1 is MNHEY and CDR2 is SVGAGI in the germline V gene. The DNA for the CDR3 is TGTGCCAGCCCTCCGGCCCGGGTCTTC. Translation gives CASPPARVF.

The genes are TRBV5-6 and TRBJ2-1, with TRBD2 matching 7 bases. The CDR3 has 15 amino acids. J lost 6 bases, V lost 2 bases, and 8 bases had no gene match. The germline CDR1 and CDR2 sequences are SGHDT and YYEEEE. This chain's CDR3 is CASSFALAASNEQFF. CDR3 coding DNA: TGTGCCAGCAGCTTTGCTCTAGCGGCTTCCAATGAGCAGTTCTTC.

The J gene is TRBJ2-5, the V gene TRBV14; D perhaps matches TRBD1 (5 bases). The V gene's germline CDR1 is SGHDN and CDR2 FVKESK. Trimming stripped 0 bases from V and 0 bases from J, with 11 bases between. CDR3 length: 16 residues. The CDR3 nucleotides read TGTGCCAGCAGCCAAGATAGGGGCAGAAACCAAGAGACCCAGTACTTC. It yields the protein CASSQDRGRNQETQYF.

This clone was picked up a small number of times. This chain uses TRBV4-3 with TRBJ1-1, with D maybe TRBD1 (6 bases). Per germline, CDR1 LGHNA and CDR2 YSLEER. With 0 bases removed from V and 1 base from J, the gap between germline ends came to 9 bases. The CDR3 spans 15 residues. The CDR3 DNA reads TGCGCCAGCAGCCAAGACCAGGGGAGGAACACTGAAGCTTTCTTT. It is translated as CASSQDQGRNTEAFF.

The V and J genes are TRBV7-9 and TRBJ1-1; D might be TRBD1 (6 bases). Germline CDR1 SEHNR, CDR2 FQNEAQ (reference sequence). The CDR3 is made up of 15 amino acids. V was clipped by 4 bases and J by 2 bases, with 14 bases between them. The CDR3 DNA is TGTGCCAGCAGCTCCCACAGGGAACGCAACACTGAAGCTTTCTTT. It codes for CASSSHRERNTEAFF.

This clone was observed a few times. This sequence joins TRBV12-5 and TRBJ2-1; D unclear. Trimming shortened V by 1 base and J by 0 bases, and 16 bases separated the two germline ends. Germline CDR1 is LGHNT and CDR2 is FRNRAP. The CDR3 is 18 residues long. CDR3 nucleotide sequence: TGTGCTAGTGGTTTGGCACGCGGCGCACCGAGCTCCTACAATGAGCAGTTCTTC. It specifies CASGLARGAPSSYNEQFF.

The V gene is TRBV5-1, the J gene TRBJ2-7; 7 nucleotides line up with TRBD1. This CDR3 has 17 amino acids. Germline values: CDR1 SGHRS, CDR2 YFSETQ. J gave up 2 bases and V 0 bases, and 11 bases lay outside the gene matches. This CDR3 reads CASSLDPYWDSTYEQYF. CDR3 sequence (DNA): TGCGCCAGCAGCTTGGACCCCTACTGGGACAGCACCTACGAGCAGTACTTC.

This clone was detected a few times. The rearrangement links TRBV5-4 to TRBJ2-3, with D perhaps TRBD2 (6 bases). The CDR3 has 11 amino acids. Trimming pared 6 bases from V and 5 bases from J, leaving 7 bases between. The germline gives CDR1 SGHNT, CDR2 YYREEE (reference sequence). The CDR3: CASTGGDTQYF. The CDR3 region has the DNA TGTGCCAGCACCGGGGGAGATACGCAGTATTTT. Full variable domain (outside the CDR3, taken from reference TRBV5-4 and TRBJ2-3): ETGVTQSPTHLIKTRGQQVTLRCSSQSGHNTVSWYQQALGQGPQFIFQYYREEENGRGNFPPRFSGLQFPNYSSELNVNALELDDSALYLCASTGGDTQYFGPGTRLTVL.

The rearrangement links TRBV27 to TRBJ2-6, with 10 nucleotides matching TRBD1. V was pared by 5 bases and J by 2 bases, with 3 bases of the junction left unmatched. The CDR3 length is 16 residues. Germline CDR1 MNHEY, CDR2 SMNVEV (reference sequence). CDR3: CASSAGTGAGANVLTF. CDR3 DNA sequence: TGTGCCAGCAGTGCCGGGACAGGGGCTGGGGCCAACGTCCTGACTTTC. Together with reference TRBV27 and TRBJ2-6, the CDR3 gives the full variable domain: EAQVTQNPRYLITVTGKKLTVTCSQNMNHEYMSWYRQDPGLGLRQIYYSMNVEVTDKGDVPEGYKVSRKEKRNFPLILESPSPNQTSLYFCASSAGTGAGANVLTFGAGSRLTVL.

The CDR3 sequence is CASSPPRGKTSEAFF. CDR3 in DNA: TGTGCCAGCAGTCCTCCCCGGGGGAAGACGAGTGAAGCTTTCTTT. The chain recombines TRBV6-6 with TRBJ1-1, with D maybe TRBD1 (5 bases). The CDR3 runs 15 residues. Per the germline V gene, CDR1 is MNHNY and CDR2 is SVGAGI (reference sequence). V lost 5 bases to trimming and J lost 7 bases, with 20 bases between them.